The 16 T cell receptor beta chains reported below all come from one sample, sequenced in a study of OX40 agonist ivuxolimab in advanced cancers. Some clones are missing from TCRdb's copy, which holds only in-frame ones; the method was immunoSEQ multiplex PCR. This sample has 74,000 or so clones, with 85% to 95% found just once. Source: CD4+ or CD8+ T cells sorted from blood, taken in a trial of the OX40 agonist ivuxolimab. All receptors come from an adult with an advanced solid tumor such as melanoma, head and neck, liver or kidney cancer.

The chain carries TRBV15 and TRBJ2-7; tentative D call: TRBD1 (5 bases). With 3 bases removed from V and 0 bases from J, the gap between germline ends came to 9 bases. The CDR3 runs 14 residues. The V gene's germline CDR1 is LNHNV and CDR2 YYDKDF (reference sequence). CDR3 DNA: TGTGCCACCAGCAGCAGGGCGCTCTCCTACGAGCAGTACTTC. Protein product: CATSSRALSYEQYF.

This clone was found once. The chain has TRBV4-1 and TRBJ1-6; 8 bases align to TRBD1. The CDR3 extends over 18 amino acids. V trimming: 0 bases; J trimming: 4 bases; junction bases outside the gene matches: 8. The germline V gene has CDR1 MGHRA and CDR2 YSYEKL. DNA of the CDR3: TGCGCCAGCAGCCAAGACGCCGCCACAGGGGGGTATAATTCACCCCTCCACTTT. This gives the protein CASSQDAATGGYNSPLHF.

This clone was seen a single time. The rearrangement joins TRBV28 to TRBJ1-1; the D is unclear. The CDR3 is 14 residues long. Germline CDR1 reads MDHEN; CDR2 reads SYDVKM. V lost 3 bases, J lost 1 base, and 9 bases lay in between. In DNA form, the CDR3 reads TGTGCCAGCAGTTTCCCCGGCAAGAACACTGAAGCTTTCTTT. Its protein is CASSFPGKNTEAFF.

The chain carries TRBV19 and TRBJ2-7; D possibly corresponds to TRBD2 (6 bases). Per the germline V gene, CDR1 is LNHDA and CDR2 is SQIVND (reference sequence). Trimming removed 5 bases from V and 4 bases from J, with 15 bases in between. This CDR3 is 14 amino acids long. The CDR3 DNA reads as TGTGCCAGTAGTCCCGCGGTAGCGGCGTACGAGCAGTACTTC. Amino acid sequence: CASSPAVAAYEQYF.

The V call is TRBV11-1, the J call TRBJ1-2; possibly TRBD1 for D (5 bases). The ends were cut back, 4 bases at V and 4 bases at J, with 13 bases in the middle. CDR1 is SGHAT, CDR2 FQDESV, per germline (reference sequence). The CDR3 has 14 residues. The CDR3 loop reads CASSSTDKSYGYTF. The CDR3 DNA reads TGTGCCAGCAGCTCCACGGACAAGAGCTATGGCTACACCTTC.

J is TRBJ2-1 and V is TRBV27, with D possibly being TRBD1 (6 bases). V was cut by 5 bases and J by 2 bases, with 10 bases left in between. The CDR3 length is 14 residues. Per germline, CDR1 MNHEY and CDR2 SMNVEV (reference sequence). CDR3 protein: CASSIRDTYNEQFF. The CDR3 DNA follows: TGTGCCAGCAGTATCCGGGACACCTACAATGAGCAGTTCTTC.

V and J are TRBV28 and TRBJ2-7; D is uncertain. Germline V gene sequence: CDR1 MDHEN, CDR2 SYDVKM. Trimming removed 11 bases from V and 6 bases from J, with 11 bases in between. CDR3 size: 10 residues. The CDR3 DNA follows: TGTGCCGTGGGTACTTCCGAGCAGTACTTC. Its translation is CAVGTSEQYF.

The V and J genes are TRBV9 and TRBJ2-3; D is unclear. Germline V CDR1 and CDR2: SGDLS, YYNGEE. The V end lost 2 bases, the J end lost 0 bases, and 10 bases lay between the germline ends. The CDR3 sequence is 15 residues long. This CDR3 reads CASSVLSASTDTQYF. The CDR3 DNA is TGTGCCAGCAGCGTCCTCTCGGCTAGCACAGATACGCAGTATTTT.

V and J are TRBV5-8 and TRBJ2-7, with unresolved D. The CDR3 consists of 11 residues. CDR1 SGHTS and CDR2 YDEGEE come from the germline V gene. The V end lost 2 bases, the J end lost 3 bases, and 3 bases lay between the germline ends. CDR3 coding DNA: TGTGCCAGCAGCTTCAGCTACGAGCAGTACTTC. Protein sequence: CASSFSYEQYF.

This sequence joins TRBV7-2 and TRBJ2-7; 12 nucleotides align to TRBD2. From germline, CDR1 is SGHTA and CDR2 FQGNSA. The V gene end was trimmed by 0 bases and the J gene end by 3 bases; junction bases not matched to a gene: 3. The CDR3 is made up of 16 amino acids. The CDR3 DNA follows: TGTGCCAGCAGCTTAGCGACTAGCGGGAGAATCTACGAGCAGTACTTC. It yields the protein CASSLATSGRIYEQYF.

This chain connects TRBV7-9 to TRBJ1-4, with TRBD1 matching over 11 bases. With 5 bases clipped from V and 4 bases from J, the junction kept 9 bases outside the gene matches. Germline lookup yields CDR1 SEHNR and CDR2 FQNEAQ (reference sequence). CDR3 length: 17 amino acids. This chain's CDR3 is CASSHGTGGLINEKLFF. The CDR3 DNA follows: TGTGCCAGCAGCCACGGGACAGGGGGTTTGATTAATGAAAAACTGTTTTTT. Looking up the rest from reference TRBV7-9 and TRBJ1-4 gives the full variable domain: DTGVSQNPRHKITKRGQNVTFRCDPISEHNRLYWYRQTLGQGPEFLTYFQNEAQLEKSRLLSDRFSAERPKGSFSTLEIQRTEQGDSAMYLCASSHGTGGLINEKLFFGSGTQLSVL.

The rearrangement joins TRBV4-3 to TRBJ1-2; no firm D call. Between the trimmed V and J ends, which lost 0 bases and 0 bases, there was a span of 8 bases. The germline gives CDR1 LGHNA, CDR2 YSLEER. This CDR3 has 15 residues. Here the CDR3 DNA reads TGCGCCAGCAGCCAAGAGGCAGAAGCTAACTATGGCTACACCTTC. Its translation is CASSQEAEANYGYTF.

The chain employs TRBV9 and TRBJ1-4; 7 positions agree with TRBD1. The CDR3 loop spans 16 amino acids. V lost 4 bases, J lost 7 bases, and 13 bases stayed unmatched. The germline CDR1 and CDR2 sequences are SGDLS and YYNGEE. The CDR3 region has the DNA TGTGCCAGCAGCCCTTTCGGAACAGGGGCCGGTGAAAAACTGTTTTTT. Its protein product is CASSPFGTGAGEKLFF.

The chain employs TRBV19 and TRBJ2-7, with D tentatively TRBD2 (6 bases). The ends were cut back, 8 bases at V and 5 bases at J, with 16 bases in the middle. Germline V gives CDR1 LNHDA, CDR2 SQIVND (reference sequence). The CDR3 runs 13 residues. As DNA, the CDR3 is TGTGCCAGTCGGGGGTCGAGGCCCAACGAGCAGTACTTC. It codes for CASRGSRPNEQYF.

The J gene is TRBJ1-2, the V gene TRBV5-4; no reliable D call. Trimming cost V 4 bases and J 8 bases, with 9 bases left between them. The length of the CDR3 is 11 residues. Germline V CDR1 and CDR2: SGHNT, YYREEE (reference sequence). CDR3 in amino acids: CASSGEAGYTF. For the CDR3, the DNA is TGTGCCAGCAGCGGAGAGGCGGGCTACACCTTC.

This clone has a single count. This chain joins TRBV30 and TRBJ2-7, with no clear D. The CDR3 extends over 15 amino acids. Trimming left V 0 bases short and J 2 bases short, with 14 bases between. From germline, CDR1 is GTSNPN and CDR2 SVGIG (reference sequence). The chain's CDR3 is CAWSVLGGSTYEQYF. The CDR3 DNA reads as TGTGCCTGGAGTGTACTTGGCGGATCAACCTACGAGCAGTACTTC.